Described below is a single T cell receptor beta chain sequence and its context. Its antigen is not known. This specimen belongs to a study of lymphopenia after photon versus proton radiotherapy. Study-level results: Post-nadir TCR diversity decline inversely tracked overall survival among those who died.

The method was immunoSEQ multiplex PCR; TCRdb's version includes in-frame clones alone and lacks a portion of them. Of about 24,000 clones listed, approximately 88% were seen once; the top ten hold over 20%. V dropped 6 bases and J dropped 8 bases, with 28 bases sitting between them. This CDR3 region has 17 residues. CDR1 and CDR2 from the germline V gene are KGHSH and LQKENI. This TCR was sampled from a man aged 40-50 years with gastric cancer. The chain uses TRBV18 and TRBJ1-2; D is perhaps TRBD1 (5 bases). The specimen was peripheral blood, collected from a patient treated with photon-based radiotherapy. The CDR3 protein is CASSPNPGQGGGKGYTF. CDR3 DNA sequence: TGTGCCAGCTCCCCAAACCCCGGGCAGGGTGGAGGAAAAGGCTACACCTTC. The variable domain in full, completed from reference TRBV18 and TRBJ1-2, reads NAGVMQNPRHLVRRRGQEARLRCSPMKGHSHVYWYRQLPEEGLKFMVYLQKENIIDESGMPKERFSAEFPKEGPSILRIQQVVRGDSAAYFCASSPNPGQGGGKGYTFGSGTRLTVV.